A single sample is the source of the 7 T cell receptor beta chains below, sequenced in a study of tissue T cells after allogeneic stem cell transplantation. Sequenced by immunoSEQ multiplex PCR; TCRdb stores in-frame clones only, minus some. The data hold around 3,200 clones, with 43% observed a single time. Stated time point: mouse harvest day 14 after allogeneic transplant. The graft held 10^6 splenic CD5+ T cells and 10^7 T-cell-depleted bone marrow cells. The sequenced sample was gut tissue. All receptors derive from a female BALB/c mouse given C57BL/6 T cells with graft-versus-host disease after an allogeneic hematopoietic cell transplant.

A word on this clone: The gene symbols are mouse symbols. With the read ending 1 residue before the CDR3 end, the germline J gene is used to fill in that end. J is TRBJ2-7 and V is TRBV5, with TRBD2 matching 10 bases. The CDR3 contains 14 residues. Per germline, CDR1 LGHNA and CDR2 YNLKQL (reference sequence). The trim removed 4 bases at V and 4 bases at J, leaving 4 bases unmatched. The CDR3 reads CASSPDWGVYEQYF. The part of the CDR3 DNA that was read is TGTGCCAGCAGCCCCGACTGGGGGGTTTATGAACAGTAC.

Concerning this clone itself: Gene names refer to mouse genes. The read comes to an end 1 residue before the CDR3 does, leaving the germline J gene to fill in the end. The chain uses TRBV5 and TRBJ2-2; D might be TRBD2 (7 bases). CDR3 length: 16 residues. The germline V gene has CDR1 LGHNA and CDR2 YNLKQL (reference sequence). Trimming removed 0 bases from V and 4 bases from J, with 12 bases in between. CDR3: CASSQEWGARTGQLYF. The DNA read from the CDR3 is TGTGCCAGCAGCCAAGAATGGGGGGCGCGCACCGGGCAGCTCTAC.

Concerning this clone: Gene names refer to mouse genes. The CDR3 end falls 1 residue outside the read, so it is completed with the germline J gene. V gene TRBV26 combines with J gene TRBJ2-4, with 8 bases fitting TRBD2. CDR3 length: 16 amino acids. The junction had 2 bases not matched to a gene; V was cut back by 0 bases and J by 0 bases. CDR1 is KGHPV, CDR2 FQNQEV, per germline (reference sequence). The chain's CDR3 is CASSLSGGGSQNTLYF. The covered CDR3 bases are TGTGCCAGCAGTCTGTCTGGGGGGGGGAGTCAAAACACCTTGTAC.

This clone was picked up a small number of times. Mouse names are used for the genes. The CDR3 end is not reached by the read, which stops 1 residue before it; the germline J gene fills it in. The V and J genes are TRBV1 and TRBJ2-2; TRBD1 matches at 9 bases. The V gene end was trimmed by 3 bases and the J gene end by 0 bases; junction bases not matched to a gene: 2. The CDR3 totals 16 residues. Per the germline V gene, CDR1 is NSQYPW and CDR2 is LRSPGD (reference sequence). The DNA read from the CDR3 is TGCACCTGCAGTGCTGACAGGGGGGCAAACACCGGGCAGCTCTAC. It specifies CTCSADRGANTGQLY. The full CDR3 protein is CTCSADRGANTGQLYF.

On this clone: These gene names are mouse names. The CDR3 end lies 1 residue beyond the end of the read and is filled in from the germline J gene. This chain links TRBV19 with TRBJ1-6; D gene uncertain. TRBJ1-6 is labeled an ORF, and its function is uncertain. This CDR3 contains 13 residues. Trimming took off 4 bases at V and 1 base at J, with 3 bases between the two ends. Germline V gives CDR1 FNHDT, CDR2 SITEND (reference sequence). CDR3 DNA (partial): TGTGCCAGCAGTCCCTCCTATAATTCGCCCCTCTAC. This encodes CASSPSYNSPLY. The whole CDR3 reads CASSPSYNSPLYF.

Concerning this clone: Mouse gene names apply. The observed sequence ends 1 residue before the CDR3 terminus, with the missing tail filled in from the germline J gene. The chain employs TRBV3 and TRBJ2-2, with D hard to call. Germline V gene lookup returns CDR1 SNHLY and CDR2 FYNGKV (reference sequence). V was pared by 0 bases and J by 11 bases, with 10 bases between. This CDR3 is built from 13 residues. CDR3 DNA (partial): TGTGCCAGCAGCTTAGCAGGGTTCCGCCAGCTCTAC. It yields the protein CASSLAGFRQLY. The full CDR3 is CASSLAGFRQLYF. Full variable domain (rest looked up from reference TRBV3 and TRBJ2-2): GPKVLQIPSHQIIDMGQMVTLNCDPVSNHLYFYWYKQILGQQMEFLVNFYNGKVMEKSKLFKDQFSVERPDGSYFTLKIQPTALEDSAVYFCASSLAGFRQLYFGEGSKLTVL.

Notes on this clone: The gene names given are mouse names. CDR3 sequence: CASSLISAETLYF. CDR3 DNA, as far as it was read: TGTGCCAGCAGTTTAATTAGTGCAGAAACGCTGTAT. The chain joins TRBV15 to TRBJ2-3, with unresolved D. The sequence runs out 1 residue before the end of the CDR3; the remainder is reconstructed from the germline J gene. The CDR3 totals 13 residues. The germline V gene encodes CDR1 SGHND and CDR2 FRSKSL. The V and J ends lost 2 bases and 0 bases respectively, with 3 bases between them.